One sample yielded the 28 T cell receptor beta chains listed below, sequenced in a study of early T cells in non-severe SARS-CoV-2 infection (dated by TCRdb to the early 2020s). Library preparation employed 5' RACE. TCRdb shows the sequencer as NextSeq 500. The public sequencing data were trimmed at Q25 with fastp and processed into clonotypes with MiXCR by TCRdb, which kept only in-frame beta chains. When rows share a CDR3 protein, they turn into one entry using the most common DNA and genes. The sample records around 32,000 distinct CDR3 sequences, 5.7% of which are singletons. The ten top clones hold almost 6% of the sample. The sample consisted of whole blood. These receptors all stem from an adult who was a healthcare worker with PCR-confirmed SARS-CoV-2 infection or an uninfected control (not recorded which).

This clonotype was picked up a small number of times. The V gene is TRBV7-9, the J gene TRBJ2-1; TRBD2 agrees at 7 bases. Germline V gene lookup returns CDR1 SEHNR and CDR2 FQNEAQ (reference sequence). Germline trimming cut 4 bases from V and 10 bases from J; bases unmatched to any gene: 4. This CDR3 has 12 residues. The CDR3: CASSSGGNEQFF. The CDR3 coding sequence is TGTGCCAGCAGCTCGGGGGGTAACGAGCAGTTCTTC.

This clonotype was picked up a small number of times. V gene TRBV20-1 combines with J gene TRBJ2-1; 10 bases align to TRBD2. The CDR3 runs 17 residues. V lost 3 bases and J lost 5; bases outside the gene matches: 13. In germline, CDR1 is DFQATT, CDR2 SNEGSKA (reference sequence). The CDR3 spells CSASSPGVLAGDNEQFF. In DNA form, the CDR3 reads TGCAGTGCTAGTTCCCCTGGGGTGCTAGCGGGGGACAATGAGCAGTTCTTC.

The sample holds a few counts of this clonotype. The chain has TRBV5-1 and TRBJ1-2, with D tentatively TRBD1 (6 bases). CDR1 and CDR2 (germline): SGHRS, YFSETQ. The CDR3 sequence is 12 residues long. The V gene lost 2 bases and the J gene lost 8 bases, with 10 bases spanning the gap. The CDR3 region is CASSFTGSGYTF. The CDR3 DNA sequence: TGCGCCAGCAGCTTTACAGGGTCCGGCTACACCTTC.

This clonotype was counted ten times or more. The V and J genes are TRBV18 and TRBJ1-3; possible D gene TRBD1, 6 bases. The V gene lost 2 bases and the J gene lost 2 bases, with 10 bases spanning the gap. Per the germline V gene, CDR1 is KGHSH and CDR2 is LQKENI. CDR3 length: 15 amino acids. The CDR3, as DNA: TGTGCCAGCTCACCATTAGGACAGACTGGAAACACCATATATTTT. This gives the protein CASSPLGQTGNTIYF. The whole variable domain, filled in from reference TRBV18 and TRBJ1-3, reads NAGVMQNPRHLVRRRGQEARLRCSPMKGHSHVYWYRQLPEEGLKFMVYLQKENIIDESGMPKERFSAEFPKEGPSILRIQQVVRGDSAAYFCASSPLGQTGNTIYFGEGSWLTVV.

The sample holds many counts of this clonotype. The chain employs TRBV6-2 or TRBV6-3 and TRBJ2-2; 7 bases map to TRBD1. Per the germline V gene, CDR1 is MNHEY and CDR2 is SVGEGT. This CDR3 contains 16 residues. V trimming: 0 bases; J trimming: 6 bases; junction bases outside the gene matches: 7. CDR3 DNA: TGTGCCAGCAGTTACTCTAGGGACAGTGGTTCCGGGGAGCTGTTTTTT. It codes for CASSYSRDSGSGELFF.

This clonotype has at least ten counts. The chain carries TRBV5-5 and TRBJ1-6; 8 bases are a match to TRBD1. This CDR3 has 18 residues. J gave up 0 bases and V 4 bases, and 9 bases lay outside the gene matches. CDR1 SGHKS and CDR2 YYEKEE come from the germline V gene (reference sequence). CDR3 residues: CASSRTGLRSSYNSPLHF. The CDR3 nucleotides read TGTGCCAGCAGCCGGACAGGGTTAAGGAGCTCCTATAATTCACCCCTCCACTTT.

This clonotype was recorded many times. This sequence joins TRBV20-1 and TRBJ2-7; the D gene is possibly TRBD2 (6 bases). The V and J ends lost 1 base and 4 bases respectively, with 11 bases between them. Germline V gene sequence: CDR1 DFQATT, CDR2 SNEGSKA (reference sequence). The CDR3 spans 13 residues. The CDR3: CSARGRGQYEQYF. Written as DNA, the CDR3 is TGCAGTGCTAGAGGGCGGGGTCAATACGAGCAGTACTTC.

This clonotype was detected ten times or more. This rearrangement joins TRBV9 to TRBJ1-2; TRBD1 might be the D (6 bases). The ends were cut back, 0 bases at V and 2 bases at J, with 8 bases in the middle. Germline V lookup: CDR1 SGDLS, CDR2 YYNGEE. This CDR3 has 14 residues. DNA of the CDR3: TGTGCCAGCAGCGTAGACCAGGGGAACTATGGCTACACCTTC. The encoded protein is CASSVDQGNYGYTF.

This clonotype was recorded at least ten times. The genes are TRBV5-4 and TRBJ2-3; the D call may be TRBD1 or TRBD2 (5 bases each). The germline V gene has CDR1 SGHNT and CDR2 YYREEE (reference sequence). V was trimmed by 1 base and J by 0 bases, leaving 12 bases between them. The CDR3 is 16 residues long. The CDR3: CASSLYEGYSTDTQYF. The CDR3 region has the DNA TGTGCCAGCAGCTTGTACGAGGGGTATAGCACAGATACGCAGTATTTT.

The rearrangement links TRBV20-1 to TRBJ2-1; TRBD1 is a possible D gene (6 bases). V lost 6 bases, J lost 2 bases, and 11 bases lay in between. Germline CDR1 and CDR2: DFQATT and SNEGSKA (reference sequence). This CDR3 has 13 residues. The CDR3 loop reads CSARTDPYNEQFF. For the CDR3, the DNA is TGCAGTGCAAGGACAGACCCCTACAATGAGCAGTTCTTC.

This clonotype occurred many times. This chain joins TRBV7-6 and TRBJ1-1; D is unresolved. CDR1 is SGHVS and CDR2 is FNYEAQ in the germline V gene. V lost 3 bases, J lost 6 bases, and 5 bases lay in between. This CDR3 is 11 amino acids long. CDR3 DNA: TGTGCCAGCAGCTTTGGTCCTGAAGCTTTCTTT. Its protein is CASSFGPEAFF.

Written as DNA, the CDR3 is TGTGCCAGCAGCTTAGGGCTAGCGGGGTTGGACATTCAGTACTTC. Translation: CASSLGLAGLDIQYF. The rearrangement uses TRBV7-2 and TRBJ2-4; TRBD2 matches 9 bases. CDR3 length equals 15 residues. The trim removed 1 base at V and 8 bases at J, leaving 6 bases unmatched. From germline, CDR1 is SGHTA and CDR2 FQGNSA.

As for this clonotype: A much more abundant neighbour one base away suggests this may be a read error. The chain employs TRBV9 and TRBJ1-2; D is uncertain. The germline gives CDR1 SGDLS, CDR2 YYNGEE. CDR3 length: 11 amino acids. CDR3 nucleotide sequence: TGTGCCAGAAGCGGGCTCTATGGCTACACCTTC. This codes for CARSGLYGYTF.

This clonotype was seen at least ten times. The genes are TRBV6-5 and TRBJ2-7, with TRBD1 matching 9 bases. From germline, CDR1 is MNHEY and CDR2 SVGAGI. The CDR3 contains 15 residues. V was clipped by 3 bases and J by 3 bases; unmatched bases: 6. Here the CDR3 reads CASSYSGTGFYEQYF. The CDR3, as DNA: TGTGCCAGCAGTTATTCCGGGACAGGGTTCTACGAGCAGTACTTC.

This clonotype counts as medium-sized. The J gene is TRBJ1-1, the V gene TRBV12-3 or TRBV12-4; TRBD1 agrees at 7 bases. The CDR3 totals 14 residues. Unmatched junction bases numbered 4, after V lost 3 bases and J lost 3 bases. This CDR3 reads CASSLLGGDTEAFF. The CDR3 DNA reads as TGTGCCAGCAGTTTGTTAGGGGGCGACACTGAAGCTTTCTTT.

This clonotype was detected many times. This chain joins TRBV20-1 and TRBJ2-7; D not certain. The V gene's germline CDR1 is DFQATT and CDR2 SNEGSKA (reference sequence). V was pared by 6 bases and J by 4 bases, with 13 bases between. CDR3 length: 12 residues. The CDR3 protein is CSAIGPRYEQYF. CDR3 coding DNA: TGCAGTGCCATCGGACCGAGGTACGAGCAGTACTTC.

In its sample, this clonotype was seen a few times. The rearrangement joins TRBV3-1 to TRBJ2-3; 8 bases are shared with TRBD2. The V gene's germline CDR1 is LGHDT and CDR2 YNNKEL (reference sequence). The CDR3 totals 17 residues. The V gene end was trimmed by 4 bases and the J gene end by 1 base; junction bases not matched to a gene: 10. The CDR3 sequence: CASSPPRSGGRTDTQYF. The CDR3 DNA reads TGTGCCAGCAGCCCTCCGAGGAGCGGGGGTCGCACAGATACGCAGTATTTT.

A few counts support this clonotype. The chain couples TRBV28 to TRBJ2-7; possible D gene TRBD1, 5 bases. The CDR3 loop spans 13 amino acids. V was pared by 9 bases and J by 2 bases, with 14 bases between. CDR1 and CDR2 (germline): MDHEN, SYDVKM. The CDR3 nucleotides read TGTGCCAGTAGGGGCTACCAAACCTACGAGCAGTACTTC. Its translation is CASRGYQTYEQYF.

This clonotype was observed a few times. The V gene is TRBV20-1, the J gene TRBJ2-7; TRBD2 is a possible D gene (5 bases). The ends were cut back, 5 bases at V and 3 bases at J, with 17 bases in the middle. The germline CDR1 and CDR2 sequences are DFQATT and SNEGSKA (reference sequence). The CDR3 has 14 residues. The CDR3 reads CSALLLRGNYEQYF. For the CDR3, the DNA is TGCAGTGCTCTCCTCCTTCGGGGAAACTACGAGCAGTACTTC.

The sample holds many counts of this clonotype. This chain joins TRBV5-1 and TRBJ2-5, with D possibly matching TRBD2 (7 bases). CDR1 SGHRS and CDR2 YFSETQ come from the germline V gene. The CDR3 is made up of 15 amino acids. Trimming shortened V by 4 bases and J by 0 bases, and 13 bases separated the two germline ends. The CDR3 coding sequence is TGCGCCAGCAGCAGAACGGGGGGCGACCAAGAGACCCAGTACTTC. It encodes CASSRTGGDQETQYF.

The V gene is TRBV6-6, the J gene TRBJ2-1; no firm D call. Per the germline V gene, CDR1 is MNHNY and CDR2 is SVGAGI (reference sequence). The CDR3 runs 14 residues. V dropped 10 bases and J dropped 3 bases, with 16 bases sitting between them. As DNA, the CDR3 is TGTGCCACCATGGCAGGCAGAAACTACAATGAGCAGTTCTTC. Translation: CATMAGRNYNEQFF.

This clonotype came up a few times. The chain has TRBV10-2 and TRBJ2-5, with D tentatively TRBD2 (5 bases). Germline V lookup: CDR1 WSHSY, CDR2 SAAADI. This CDR3 region has 13 residues. Trimming left V 2 bases short and J 1 base short, with 5 bases between. CDR3 residues: CASSETSQETQYF. The CDR3 bases are TGCGCCAGCAGTGAGACTAGCCAAGAGACCCAGTACTTC.

This clonotype was picked up a small number of times. V is TRBV9 and J is TRBJ2-7; possibly TRBD2 for D (5 bases). V was trimmed by 1 base and J by 3 bases, leaving 11 bases between them. Looked up from germline, CDR1 is SGDLS and CDR2 is YYNGEE. This CDR3 comprises 14 residues. This CDR3 reads CASSVREWGYEQYF. In DNA, the CDR3 is TGTGCCAGCAGCGTAAGGGAGTGGGGCTACGAGCAGTACTTC.

J is TRBJ2-7 and V is TRBV7-6, with TRBD1 matching 7 bases. From germline, CDR1 is SGHVS and CDR2 FNYEAQ. The CDR3 has 15 residues. J gave up 0 bases and V 4 bases, and 6 bases lay outside the gene matches. In nucleotides, the CDR3 is TGTGCCAGCAGCTCGTCCGGGACAGCCTCCTACGAGCAGTACTTC. The encoded protein is CASSSSGTASYEQYF.

This clonotype was picked up many times. The chain is built from TRBV28 and TRBJ1-2; D gene ambiguous. V was cut by 6 bases and J by 3 bases, with 11 bases left in between. Germline CDR1 is MDHEN and CDR2 is SYDVKM. The CDR3 has 13 amino acids. CDR3 DNA: TGTGCCAGCAGACTTCCAGGATACTATGGCTACACCTTC. It is translated as CASRLPGYYGYTF.

This clonotype appeared many times. The J gene is TRBJ2-1, the V gene TRBV11-3; either TRBD1 or TRBD2 may fit D (5 bases each). Germline V gives CDR1 SGHNT, CDR2 YENEEA. Trimming pared 5 bases from V and 9 bases from J, leaving 20 bases between. CDR3 length: 15 amino acids. The CDR3 protein is CASSPGTLPGSEQFF. CDR3 sequence (DNA): TGTGCCAGCAGCCCCGGGACCCTACCAGGGAGTGAGCAGTTCTTC. Drawing the rest from reference TRBV11-3 and TRBJ2-1, the complete variable domain is EAGVVQSPRYKIIEKKQPVAFWCNPISGHNTLYWYLQNLGQGPELLIRYENEEAVDDSQLPKDRFSAERLKGVDSTLKIQPAELGDSAVYLCASSPGTLPGSEQFFGPGTRLTVL.

This clonotype was counted ten times or more. This chain connects TRBV18 to TRBJ1-5, with D uncertain. Between the trimmed V and J ends, which lost 3 bases and 1 base, there was a span of 4 bases. The CDR3 has 13 amino acids. CDR1 and CDR2 from the germline V gene are KGHSH and LQKENI. The CDR3 reads CASSPGSNQPQHF. In nucleotides, the CDR3 is TGTGCCAGCTCACCCGGGAGCAATCAGCCCCAGCATTTT.

This clonotype has a count of ten or more. The chain combines TRBV18 with TRBJ2-7; 7 nucleotides line up with TRBD1. Per the germline V gene, CDR1 is KGHSH and CDR2 is LQKENI. The CDR3 runs to 15 residues. V gave up 0 bases and J gave up 2 bases; unmatched junction bases: 4. The CDR3 spells CASSPPGQGAYEQYF. The CDR3 region has the DNA TGTGCCAGCTCACCACCCGGCCAGGGGGCCTACGAGCAGTACTTC.